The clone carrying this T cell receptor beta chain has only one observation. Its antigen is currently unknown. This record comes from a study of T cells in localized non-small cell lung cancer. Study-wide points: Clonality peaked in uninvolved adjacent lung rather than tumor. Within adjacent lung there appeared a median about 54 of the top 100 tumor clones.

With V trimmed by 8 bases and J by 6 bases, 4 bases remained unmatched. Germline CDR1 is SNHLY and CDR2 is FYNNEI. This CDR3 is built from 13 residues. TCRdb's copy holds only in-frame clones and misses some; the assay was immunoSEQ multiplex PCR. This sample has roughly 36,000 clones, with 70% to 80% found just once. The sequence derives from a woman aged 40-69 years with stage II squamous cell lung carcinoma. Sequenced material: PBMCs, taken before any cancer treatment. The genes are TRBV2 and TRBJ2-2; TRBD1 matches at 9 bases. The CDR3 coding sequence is TGTGCCAGCCGGACAGGGGAAGCCGGGGAGCTGTTTTTT. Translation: CASRTGEAGELFF.